This is a list of T cell receptor beta chains from one sample in a study of shared clonotypes between healthy human individuals. Assay: immunoSEQ multiplex PCR; the TCRdb copy retains only in-frame clones and omits some. The sample has 850,000 to 1,100,000 clones; 77% are singletons. The sample taken for sequencing was memory CD4+ T cells from PBMCs. The origin of the receptors is a man in his late teens or twenties in good health. Some clones in this sample may be carry-over from other donors' samples. Each CDR3 is given with its conserved first and last residue. A D gene is named only where the DNA matches it firmly. The size of a clone is reported for some rows only, either as once, few or many, or as a class for expanded clones.

j_call v_call clone_size d_call cdr3_aa cdr3_nt
TRBJ1-1 TRBV6-1 . . CASSEVAGRNTEAFF TGTGCCAGCAGTGAGGTGGCAGGTAGGAACACTGAAGCTTTCTTT
TRBJ1-5 TRBV7-2 . . CASSLEVAGINQPQHF TGTGCCAGCAGCTTAGAGGTTGCAGGCATCAATCAGCCCCAGCATTTT
TRBJ1-2 TRBV28 . . CASSLWGSDGYTF TGTGCCAGCAGTTTGTGGGGCTCCGATGGCTACACCTTC
TRBJ2-7 TRBV7-2 few . CASSLDGWDPAGEQYF TGTGCCAGCAGCTTAGATGGGTGGGATCCTGCGGGGGAGCAGTACTTC
TRBJ2-2 TRBV4-3 . . CASSPQWGGGELFF TGCGCCAGCAGCCCCCAGTGGGGAGGCGGGGAGCTGTTTTTT
TRBJ1-1 TRBV6-5 . . CASSLGGISHEAFF TGTGCCAGCAGCCTAGGAGGGATTTCTCACGAAGCTTTCTTT
TRBJ1-2 TRBV4-1 . . CASSPLGLANYGYTF TGCGCCAGCAGCCCACTGGGACTTGCTAACTATGGCTACACCTTC
TRBJ2-1 TRBV4-1 . . CASSQDPGRSGRFNEQFF TGCGCCAGCAGCCAAGATCCTGGTCGGTCAGGGCGGTTCAATGAGCAGTTCTTC
TRBJ1-5 TRBV30 . . CAWSSGAGQPQHF TGTGCCTGGAGTTCGGGAGCAGGTCAGCCCCAGCATTTT
TRBJ1-5 TRBV5-8 . . CASKGQTFNQPQHF TGTGCCAGCAAAGGACAGACTTTCAATCAGCCCCAGCATTTT
TRBJ2-4 TRBV5-1 once . CASSWDGPAKNIQYF TGCGCCAGCAGTTGGGATGGGCCAGCCAAAAACATTCAGTACTTC
TRBJ2-7 TRBV19 . TRBD2 CASSSGTSGRSYEQYF TGTGCCAGTAGTAGCGGGACTAGCGGGAGGTCTTACGAGCAGTACTTC
TRBJ1-4 TRBV28 . . CASSLVGGRGEKLFF TGTGCCAGCAGTTTAGTTGGGGGGAGGGGCGAAAAACTGTTTTTT
TRBJ1-1 TRBV19 . . CASSASGLGAFF TGTGCCAGTAGTGCCTCGGGGCTTGGAGCTTTCTTT
TRBJ1-1 TRBV28 . . CASSLSGLYRVGTEAFF TGTGCCAGCAGTTTATCGGGGTTGTACAGGGTGGGCACTGAAGCTTTCTTT
TRBJ2-7 TRBV11-2 few TRBD2 CASSFSGRASEQYF TGTGCCAGCAGCTTTAGCGGGAGGGCCTCCGAGCAGTACTTC
TRBJ1-3 TRBV11-2 few . CASSLDLVGSGNTIYF TGTGCCAGCAGCTTAGATCTGGTCGGCTCTGGAAACACCATATATTTT
TRBJ2-7 TRBV7-3 few . CASSTGSAGEQYF TGTGCCAGCAGCACTGGCTCGGCGGGGGAGCAGTACTTC
TRBJ1-3 TRBV7-9 . . CASSLSGTSSGNTIYF TGTGCCAGCAGCTTGTCAGGGACAAGCTCTGGAAACACCATATATTTT
TRBJ1-2 TRBV7-9 . . CASSRGGGYTF TGTGCCAGCAGCCGGGGTGGCGGCTACACCTTC
TRBJ2-7 TRBV6-5 . TRBD2 CASSYSWTSTYEQYF TGTGCCAGCAGTTACTCGTGGACTAGTACCTACGAGCAGTACTTC
TRBJ2-7 TRBV18 once . CASSPGAHYEQYF TGTGCCAGCTCACCCGGAGCCCACTACGAGCAGTACTTC
TRBJ2-3 TRBV7-9 . TRBD2 CASSGGTSGFTDTQYF TGTGCCAGCAGCGGGGGGACTAGTGGATTCACAGATACGCAGTATTTT
TRBJ1-4 TRBV29-1 . TRBD1 CSVGDRATNEKLFF TGCAGCGTGGGGGACAGGGCAACTAATGAAAAACTGTTTTTT
TRBJ1-2 TRBV7-2 . TRBD1 CASSPHGGQGGYGYTF TGTGCCAGCAGCCCCCACGGGGGACAGGGAGGTTATGGCTACACCTTC
TRBJ2-5 TRBV4-1 . . CASSRQTYQETQYF TGCGCCAGCAGCCGCCAGACATACCAAGAGACCCAGTACTTC
TRBJ1-4 TRBV9 . . CASSVGGHNEKLFF TGTGCCAGCAGCGTCGGGGGCCACAATGAAAAACTGTTTTTT
TRBJ2-1 TRBV7-3 . TRBD1 CASSLRADRVGIYEQFF TGTGCCAGCAGCTTAAGGGCCGACAGGGTGGGCATTTATGAGCAGTTCTTC
TRBJ2-7 TRBV28 . TRBD1 CASHDRGNVYEQYF TGTGCCAGCCACGACAGGGGGAACGTCTACGAGCAGTACTTC
TRBJ2-1 TRBV21-1 few . CASREARQFF TGTGCCAGCAGAGAAGCGAGGCAGTTCTTC
TRBJ2-7 TRBV25-1 . TRBD2 CASIGRGPYEQYF TGTGCCAGCATCGGGAGGGGTCCATACGAGCAGTACTTC
TRBJ1-1 TRBV5-1 . . CASSLIVFGQSEAFF TGCGCCAGCAGCTTGATCGTATTCGGACAGTCAGAAGCTTTCTTT
TRBJ2-3 TRBV18 . TRBD2 CASSPILAGGMYRGDTQYF TGTGCCAGCTCACCAATCCTAGCGGGAGGGATGTATCGAGGAGATACGCAGTATTTT
TRBJ1-1 TRBV7-9 . . CASSLWQSFFPNTEAFF TGTGCCAGCAGCTTATGGCAGTCCTTTTTTCCGAACACTGAAGCTTTCTTT
TRBJ2-1 TRBV2 once TRBD2 CASNKASGYNEQFF TGTGCCAGCAATAAGGCTAGCGGTTACAATGAGCAGTTCTTC
TRBJ1-2 TRBV30 . . CAWSVGRVHGYTF TGTGCCTGGAGTGTAGGCAGGGTTCATGGCTACACCTTC
TRBJ2-1 TRBV11-3 . . CASSASLREQFF TGTGCCAGCAGCGCCTCCCTCAGGGAGCAGTTCTTC
TRBJ2-7 TRBV6-1 . . CASRTGTAVYEQYF TGTGCCAGCAGGACCGGGACTGCCGTATACGAGCAGTACTTC
TRBJ1-2 TRBV28 once . CASSSPRGRGRYGYTF TGTGCCAGCAGTTCCCCCCGTGGGAGGGGCCGGTATGGCTACACCTTC
TRBJ2-3 TRBV7-2 . . CASSPDGNTQYF TGTGCCAGCAGCCCCGATGGGAATACGCAGTATTTT
TRBJ1-5 TRBV28 . TRBD1 CASSPGTVGNQPQHF TGTGCCAGCAGCCCAGGGACAGTAGGCAATCAGCCCCAGCATTTT
TRBJ1-5 TRBV28 . . CASSSLAPPYNQPQHF TGTGCCAGCAGTTCCCTGGCCCCCCCTTACAATCAGCCCCAGCATTTT
TRBJ2-3 TRBV12-5 once . CASARRGDTQYF TGTGCTAGTGCCAGAAGGGGTGATACGCAGTATTTT
TRBJ2-3 TRBV4-1 . TRBD2 CASSLGGAGSTDTQYF TGCGCCAGCAGCCTCGGGGGGGCGGGTAGCACAGATACGCAGTATTTT
TRBJ1-2 TRBV10-2 . TRBD1 CASASGQGNYGYTF TGCGCCAGCGCCTCGGGACAGGGCAACTATGGCTACACCTTC
TRBJ1-2 TRBV11-3 few . CASSLAGGRTSF TGTGCCAGCAGCTTAGCGGGGGGACGCACCTCCTTC
TRBJ2-7 TRBV11-3 . . CASSLVPPFDRSGSYEQYF TGTGCCAGCAGCTTAGTACCCCCCTTTGACAGGTCCGGCTCCTACGAGCAGTACTTC